The clone carrying this T cell receptor (beta chain) has at least ten counts. Its cognate antigen is unknown. Maryland, USA blood bank volunteers served as healthy controls. The record originates from a study of neurological immune-mediated disorders. It was by 5'RACE with 10-nucleotide random UMIs that the cDNA was made. TCRdb used MiXCR to reprocess the 5' RACE reads, holding one entry per CDR3 protein. The repertoire includes 65,000 to 80,000 distinct CDR3 sequences, approximately 17% of them detected once, and 15% sits in the top ten. The CDR3 has 15 amino acids. Losses at the gene ends were 4 bases for V and 0 bases for J; bases not matched to a gene: 4. From germline, CDR1 is DFQATT and CDR2 SNEGSKA (reference sequence). Study results and limitations: The highest TCR clonal expansion occurred in HTLV-1-associated myelopathy; multiple sclerosis fell below healthy controls. TCR-beta repertoires seemed private in all groups, with no expanded CDR3 amino acid sequences shared.

The receptor was derived from a woman aged 40 to 50 in good health. The sample comprised PBMCs. The V call is TRBV20-1, the J call TRBJ2-3; 10 bases are shared with TRBD2. The CDR3 nucleotides read TGCAGTGCTATGGAGGGACTAGCGAGCACAGATACGCAGTATTTT. This sequence encodes CSAMEGLASTDTQYF.